The following is a T cell receptor (beta chain) sequence with its context. The target antigen is unknown. It was with 60 Vbeta and 13 Jbeta primers that the PCR ran. Using immunoSEQ multiplex PCR, the repertoire was profiled, and TCRdb retains in-frame clones only, with some absent. The sample consists of 90,000 to 110,000 clones, 75% to 90% of them appearing once. These data are taken from a study of cytomegalovirus exposure and HLA in healthy donors. Study-level results: In vitro data verified three CMV-associated chains as specific for CMV antigens. When analyzed later, a missense DCLRE1C variant was found to be linked to TCR beta V- and J-gene trimming.

Germline CDR1 reads ENHRY; CDR2 reads SYGVKD. Trimming took 6 bases from V and 14 from J; bases not matched to a gene: 11. CDR3 length: 13 residues. Sequenced: PBMCs. V usage is TRBV10-3 and J usage is TRBJ2-1; 9 positions match TRBD2. The source is a man aged 25 to 40 in good health and CMV-seropositive. The CDR3 bases are TGTGCCATCAGGCCGCTCGGCGGGGGGGCAAAGTTCTTC. As protein: CAIRPLGGGAKFF.